This T cell receptor (beta chain) was sequenced during a study of blood T cell dynamics during melanoma immunotherapy (dated by TCRdb to 2020 to 2022). For context, the study as a whole: All patients had metastatic melanoma and were given first-line pembrolizumab or nivolumab plus ipilimumab as standard of care in the United Kingdom. To find early correlates of response, peripheral T cell receptor repertoires were profiled in metastatic melanoma patients before and after one cycle of checkpoint inhibitor therapy. Consecutive patients formed a training cohort, and a further independent group of patients from the same centre was pooled into an external validation set.

For this clone: Its antigen is not yet known. No base quality information exists; no much larger clone differs at one position.

Every bulk PBMC sample was loaded with the same fixed amount of approximately 0.35 ug of DNA. Following the manufacturer instructions, the immunoSEQ TCRb Assay kit was used to amplify TCR beta CDR3 sequences from genomic DNA. The KAPA Library Quantification Kit for Illumina platforms was used to quantify the pooled libraries by qPCR. Pooled libraries were clustered at roughly 0.55-1.1 pM and sequenced on an Illumina NextSeq 500. From the authors' description of their analysis: The TCR data were analyzed using immunoSEQ ANALYZER and the R LymphoSeq package. A rearrangement efficiency score was calculated as productive divided by the sum of productive and non-productive CDR3 sequences. Clonality was measured with the Gini coefficient and diversity with the Renyi index at alpha=1, compared pairwise between timepoints within each patient. Clonal relatedness used an edit distance of 3, and repertoire similarity used the Bhattacharyya coefficient, both computed in LymphoSeq. To classify response, a linear discriminant analysis based on week-3 changes in clonality and diversity was built using the R MASS and caret packages. The table comes from immuneACCESS by way of TCRdb, which keeps in-frame sequences with V and J called. Part of the clones is missing from these tables; in studies checked, under half for an unresolved V gene and the rest for unknown reasons. V and J calls and clone size come straight from that table; D and trimming were deduced from the DNA. The sample has fewer than 12,000 clones on record, approximately 87% of them singletons. Together, the top ten hold 6.9% of the sample.

Here is what the overall study found, with its caveats: The relatively small sample size was acknowledged as potentially limiting generalization of the results. Unlike progressors, patients who went on to achieve disease control showed a bifurcated reorganization of the PBMC repertoire at W3, with either increased clonality or increased diversity. Whether the T cell clones behind the repertoire changes were melanoma-specific or instead reflected general immune activation was something the study could not determine.

The time point label on this specimen signifies: week 3, after first cycle of checkpoint inhibitor. Blood samples were taken before treatment (T0) and at week 3 (W3), following the first cycle of checkpoint blockade. Except for a couple of patients with rapid clinical progression, response was assessed 12 weeks after the first infusion by RECIST 1.1; disease control meant complete response, partial response or stable disease. Patients with prior systemic cancer treatment, concomitant immunosuppressant therapy or synchronous other active malignancies were excluded. Both bulk PBMC and plasma cell-free DNA were sequenced for TCR beta so that circulating cells and T cell turnover could be tracked. Lymphoprep and SepMate tubes were used to isolate PBMC from blood, and red cell lysis was then performed. QIAamp DNA Blood Mini kits were used to extract DNA from both PBMC and sorted T cell subsets. The CDR3 spans 14 residues, from the cysteine through the phenylalanine. Of the read, only the CDR3 DNA is kept; its 42 bases are in frame from base 1. Looking up the germline V gene yields CDR1 LGHNA and CDR2 YSLEER. V is clipped by 0 bases and J by 0 bases, and the sequence between their germline boundaries is 6 bases long.

This receptor was obtained from a human donor with melanoma. The input for sequencing was blood, taken from a patient treated with checkpoint blockade. The sequence links TRBV4-3 to TRBJ2-7, with no reliable assignment of the D segment. In nucleotides, the sequence is TGCGCCAGCAGCCAAGAACAGAGCTCCTACGAGCAGTACTTC. Translated, it gives CASSQEQSSYEQYF.